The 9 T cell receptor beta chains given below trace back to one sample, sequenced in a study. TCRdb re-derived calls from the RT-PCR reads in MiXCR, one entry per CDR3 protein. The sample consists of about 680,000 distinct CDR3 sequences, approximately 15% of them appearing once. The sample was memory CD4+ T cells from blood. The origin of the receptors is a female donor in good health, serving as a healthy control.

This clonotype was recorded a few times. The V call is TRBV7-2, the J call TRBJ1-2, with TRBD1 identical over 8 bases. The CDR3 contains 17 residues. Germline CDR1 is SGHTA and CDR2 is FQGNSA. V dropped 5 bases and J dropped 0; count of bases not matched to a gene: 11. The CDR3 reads CASSAQMSGGSNYGYTF. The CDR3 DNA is TGTGCCAGCAGCGCGCAAATGTCAGGGGGCTCTAACTATGGCTACACCTTC.

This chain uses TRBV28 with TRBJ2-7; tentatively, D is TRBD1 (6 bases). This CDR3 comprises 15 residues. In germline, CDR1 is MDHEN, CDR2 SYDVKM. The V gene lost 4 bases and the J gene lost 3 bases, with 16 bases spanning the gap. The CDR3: CASSYQGWSGYEQYF. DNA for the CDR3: TGTGCCAGCAGTTATCAGGGGTGGTCAGGCTACGAGCAGTACTTC.

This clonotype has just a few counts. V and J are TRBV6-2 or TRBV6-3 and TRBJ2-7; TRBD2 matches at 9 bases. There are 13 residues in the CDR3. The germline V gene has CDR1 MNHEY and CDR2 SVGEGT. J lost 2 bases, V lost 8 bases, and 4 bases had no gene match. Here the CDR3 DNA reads TGTGCCAGCGGGGTAGCGGGAGCCTACGAGCAGTACTTC. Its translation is CASGVAGAYEQYF.

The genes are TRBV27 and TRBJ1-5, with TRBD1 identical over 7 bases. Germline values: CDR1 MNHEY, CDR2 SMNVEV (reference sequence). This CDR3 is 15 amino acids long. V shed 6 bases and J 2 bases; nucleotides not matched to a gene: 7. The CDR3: CASRTGSLGNQPQHF. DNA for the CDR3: TGTGCCAGCAGGACAGGGAGCCTTGGCAATCAGCCCCAGCATTTT.

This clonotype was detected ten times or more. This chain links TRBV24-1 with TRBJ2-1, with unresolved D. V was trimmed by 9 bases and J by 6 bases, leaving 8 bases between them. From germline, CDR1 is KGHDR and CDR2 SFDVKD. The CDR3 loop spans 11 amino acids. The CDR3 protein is CATGVRNEQFF. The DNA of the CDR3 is TGTGCCACCGGAGTGCGCAATGAGCAGTTCTTC.

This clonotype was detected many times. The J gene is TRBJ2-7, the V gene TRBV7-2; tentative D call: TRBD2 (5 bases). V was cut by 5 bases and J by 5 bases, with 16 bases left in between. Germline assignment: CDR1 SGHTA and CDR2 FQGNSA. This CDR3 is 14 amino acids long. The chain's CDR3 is CASSQRTLEDEQYF. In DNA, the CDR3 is TGTGCCAGCAGCCAGCGGACTTTAGAGGACGAGCAGTACTTC.

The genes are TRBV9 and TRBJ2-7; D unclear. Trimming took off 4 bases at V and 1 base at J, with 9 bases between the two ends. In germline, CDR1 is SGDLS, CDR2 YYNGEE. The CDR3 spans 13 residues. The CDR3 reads CASSPSNSYEQYF. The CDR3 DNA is TGTGCCAGCAGCCCATCTAATTCCTACGAGCAGTACTTC.

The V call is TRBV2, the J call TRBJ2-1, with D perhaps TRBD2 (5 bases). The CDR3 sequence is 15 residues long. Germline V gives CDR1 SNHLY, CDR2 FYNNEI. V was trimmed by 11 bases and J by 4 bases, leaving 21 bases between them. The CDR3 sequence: CADHLLARRYNEQFF. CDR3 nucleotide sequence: TGTGCCGATCACTTGCTAGCCAGAAGGTACAATGAGCAGTTCTTC.

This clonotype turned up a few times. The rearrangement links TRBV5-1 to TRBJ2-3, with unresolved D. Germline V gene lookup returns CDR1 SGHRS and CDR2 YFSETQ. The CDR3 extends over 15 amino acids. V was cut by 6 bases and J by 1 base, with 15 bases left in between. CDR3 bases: TGCGCCAGCACCAATTACCGCACAGGCACAGATACGCAGTATTTT. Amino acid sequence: CASTNYRTGTDTQYF.